A selection of T cell receptor beta chains follows, all from one sample in a study of response to subunit inactivated influenza vaccine. Via MiXCR, TCRdb re-called the RT-PCR reads, giving one row per CDR3 protein. The data show about 780,000 distinct CDR3 sequences, around 20% seen once. The material was PBMCs from blood, obtained approximately 5 days after vaccination. These receptors came from a man aged 50 or older who received an inactivated influenza vaccine. CDR3s include the opening cysteine and the closing phenylalanine or tryptophan. Each record gives: J gene, D gene, clone size, V gene, CDR3 protein, CDR3 DNA. D genes are given only for firm matches. Expanded clones are given a class, and other clones once, few, many or no size at all.

j_call: TRBJ1-2
d_call: -
clone_size: few
v_call: TRBV7-9
cdr3_aa: CASSFTAGGSVGYTF
cdr3_nt: TGTGCCAGCAGCTTCACAGCGGGTGGTTCTGTCGGCTACACCTTC

j_call: TRBJ2-2
d_call: TRBD2
clone_size: few
v_call: TRBV15
cdr3_aa: CATSRALAEATGELFF
cdr3_nt: TGTGCCACCAGCAGAGCGCTAGCGGAGGCCACCGGGGAGCTGTTTTTT

j_call: TRBJ1-1
d_call: TRBD1
clone_size: few
v_call: TRBV3-1
cdr3_aa: CASINRGDTEAFF
cdr3_nt: TGTGCCAGCATCAACAGGGGTGACACTGAAGCTTTCTTT

j_call: TRBJ2-5
d_call: -
clone_size: once
v_call: TRBV10-3
cdr3_aa: CTISGEVQETQYF
cdr3_nt: TGTACCATCAGTGGCGAGGTACAAGAGACCCAGTACTTC

j_call: TRBJ2-7
d_call: TRBD2
clone_size: -
v_call: TRBV20-1
cdr3_aa: CSAIPPSGRVYEQYF
cdr3_nt: TGCAGTGCTATACCGCCTAGCGGGAGGGTATACGAGCAGTACTTC

j_call: TRBJ2-3
d_call: -
clone_size: -
v_call: TRBV18
cdr3_aa: CASSRARVDTQYF
cdr3_nt: TGTGCCAGCTCACGGGCCCGGGTGGATACGCAGTATTTT

j_call: TRBJ2-5
d_call: -
clone_size: -
v_call: TRBV5-6
cdr3_aa: CASSSTLVVFETQYF
cdr3_nt: TGTGCCAGCAGCTCAACGCTCGTAGTTTTTGAGACCCAGTACTTC

j_call: TRBJ2-1
d_call: TRBD1
clone_size: few
v_call: TRBV14
cdr3_aa: CASSQAGQLSYNEQFF
cdr3_nt: TGTGCCAGCAGCCAAGCGGGACAGCTTTCCTACAATGAGCAGTTCTTC

j_call: TRBJ2-2
d_call: -
clone_size: -
v_call: TRBV5-1
cdr3_aa: CASSFDVGNTGELFF
cdr3_nt: TGCGCCAGCAGCTTTGACGTGGGTAACACCGGGGAGCTGTTTTTT

j_call: TRBJ2-3
d_call: -
clone_size: -
v_call: TRBV6-5
cdr3_aa: CASSYSPVADTQYF
cdr3_nt: TGTGCCAGCAGTTACTCCCCCGTTGCCGATACGCAGTATTTT

j_call: TRBJ2-7
d_call: -
clone_size: -
v_call: TRBV4-1
cdr3_aa: CASSQDGSRAGDYEQYF
cdr3_nt: TGCGCCAGCAGCCAAGATGGAAGTAGGGCAGGGGACTACGAGCAGTACTTC

j_call: TRBJ2-5
d_call: -
clone_size: few
v_call: TRBV5-5
cdr3_aa: CASSLGAAIETQYF
cdr3_nt: TGTGCCAGCAGCCTAGGGGCGGCCATCGAGACCCAGTACTTC

j_call: TRBJ2-1
d_call: -
clone_size: few
v_call: TRBV29-1
cdr3_aa: CSVEKGGIYNEQFF
cdr3_nt: TGCAGCGTTGAAAAGGGGGGAATCTACAATGAGCAGTTCTTC

j_call: TRBJ2-1
d_call: -
clone_size: -
v_call: TRBV7-8
cdr3_aa: CASSWSNSRNEQFF
cdr3_nt: TGTGCCAGCAGCTGGAGTAATTCGAGGAATGAGCAGTTCTTC

j_call: TRBJ1-3
d_call: -
clone_size: few
v_call: TRBV25-1
cdr3_aa: CASSFRNTIYF
cdr3_nt: TGTGCCAGCAGCTTTAGGAACACCATATATTTT

j_call: TRBJ2-3
d_call: -
clone_size: many
v_call: TRBV29-1
cdr3_aa: CSVTEFSTDTQYF
cdr3_nt: TGCAGCGTTACAGAGTTCAGCACAGATACGCAGTATTTT

j_call: TRBJ2-4
d_call: TRBD2
clone_size: few
v_call: TRBV4-3
cdr3_aa: CASSPGLAGDIQYF
cdr3_nt: TGCGCCAGCAGCCCGGGACTAGCGGGCGACATTCAGTACTTC

j_call: TRBJ1-1
d_call: TRBD1
clone_size: -
v_call: TRBV20-1
cdr3_aa: CSARDLDRALEAFF
cdr3_nt: TGCAGTGCTAGAGATTTGGACAGGGCTTTAGAAGCTTTCTTT

j_call: TRBJ2-5
d_call: -
clone_size: -
v_call: TRBV11-2
cdr3_aa: CASSLGVREKTQYF
cdr3_nt: TGTGCCAGCAGCTTAGGGGTCCGGGAGAAGACCCAGTACTTC

j_call: TRBJ1-6
d_call: -
clone_size: once
v_call: TRBV27
cdr3_aa: CASSLLGRTLNSPLHF
cdr3_nt: TGTGCCAGCAGTTTATTAGGGCGAACGCTCAATTCACCCCTCCACTTT

j_call: TRBJ1-2
d_call: TRBD1
clone_size: -
v_call: TRBV24-1
cdr3_aa: CATSDGTVYGYTF
cdr3_nt: TGTGCCACCAGTGACGGGACAGTCTATGGCTACACCTTC

j_call: TRBJ2-1
d_call: -
clone_size: -
v_call: TRBV7-9
cdr3_aa: CASSLGGKRGNEQFF
cdr3_nt: TGTGCCAGCAGCTTAGGCGGTAAAAGAGGCAATGAGCAGTTCTTC

j_call: TRBJ2-2
d_call: -
clone_size: once
v_call: TRBV11-2
cdr3_aa: CASSLIRLDWAATGELYF
cdr3_nt: TGTGCCAGCAGCTTAATTCGCTTGGATTGGGCTGCCACCGGGGAGCTGTATTTT

j_call: TRBJ2-1
d_call: -
clone_size: -
v_call: TRBV20-1
cdr3_aa: CSARAQSGFWSEQFF
cdr3_nt: TGCAGTGCTAGAGCCCAATCGGGCTTTTGGTCTGAGCAGTTCTTC

j_call: TRBJ2-1
d_call: -
clone_size: -
v_call: TRBV12-3/TRBV12-4
cdr3_aa: CASGRGEQFF
cdr3_nt: TGTGCCAGCGGCAGGGGTGAGCAGTTCTTC

j_call: TRBJ2-1
d_call: -
clone_size: many
v_call: TRBV10-3
cdr3_aa: CASFRNFADNEQFF
cdr3_nt: TGTGCCAGCTTCAGGAACTTCGCAGACAATGAGCAGTTCTTC

j_call: TRBJ2-3
d_call: -
clone_size: -
v_call: TRBV7-9
cdr3_aa: CASSWTLHNNTQYF
cdr3_nt: TGTGCCAGCAGCTGGACACTCCACAACAATACGCAGTATTTT

j_call: TRBJ2-2
d_call: TRBD2
clone_size: few
v_call: TRBV9
cdr3_aa: CASSVAGGSSTGELFF
cdr3_nt: TGTGCCAGCAGCGTAGCGGGAGGATCCAGCACCGGGGAGCTGTTTTTT

j_call: TRBJ2-4
d_call: -
clone_size: -
v_call: TRBV14
cdr3_aa: CASSQGLQNIQYF
cdr3_nt: TGTGCCAGCAGCCAAGGTTTACAGAACATTCAGTACTTC

j_call: TRBJ2-1
d_call: TRBD1
clone_size: few
v_call: TRBV5-1
cdr3_aa: CASSLGGQGGLQQFF
cdr3_nt: TGCGCCAGCAGCCTGGGCGGACAGGGGGGCCTTCAGCAGTTCTTC

j_call: TRBJ2-1
d_call: TRBD2
clone_size: -
v_call: TRBV12-5
cdr3_aa: CASGLGIAGATIEQFF
cdr3_nt: TGTGCTAGTGGTTTGGGAATAGCGGGAGCAACGATTGAGCAGTTCTTC

j_call: TRBJ2-2
d_call: -
clone_size: few
v_call: TRBV29-1
cdr3_aa: CSVGHGDTGELFF
cdr3_nt: TGCAGCGTTGGTCACGGGGACACCGGGGAGCTGTTTTTT

j_call: TRBJ2-5
d_call: -
clone_size: few
v_call: TRBV6-5
cdr3_aa: CASSSPDTQETQYF
cdr3_nt: TGTGCCAGCAGTTCGCCGGACACGCAAGAGACCCAGTACTTC

j_call: TRBJ2-5
d_call: -
clone_size: many
v_call: TRBV10-3
cdr3_aa: CAIYDPGGQRAQYF
cdr3_nt: TGTGCCATCTACGACCCAGGCGGCCAAAGGGCCCAGTACTTC

j_call: TRBJ2-3
d_call: TRBD2
clone_size: -
v_call: TRBV2
cdr3_aa: CASTTGTSGGTDTQYF
cdr3_nt: TGTGCCAGCACCACCGGGACTAGCGGGGGCACAGATACGCAGTATTTT

j_call: TRBJ2-7
d_call: TRBD1
clone_size: -
v_call: TRBV20-1
cdr3_aa: CSAPQTGTGFEQYF
cdr3_nt: TGCAGTGCTCCCCAAACCGGGACAGGATTCGAGCAGTACTTC

j_call: TRBJ2-3
d_call: -
clone_size: many
v_call: TRBV4-2
cdr3_aa: CASSTDSTDTQYF
cdr3_nt: TGTGCCAGCAGCACCGACAGCACAGATACGCAGTATTTT

j_call: TRBJ2-1
d_call: TRBD2
clone_size: many
v_call: TRBV4-3
cdr3_aa: CASSQDRASGRGNEQFF
cdr3_nt: TGCGCCAGCAGCCAAGATCGAGCTAGCGGGAGGGGTAATGAGCAGTTCTTC

j_call: TRBJ2-7
d_call: -
clone_size: -
v_call: TRBV20-1
cdr3_aa: CSARDPKGTKSSYEQYF
cdr3_nt: TGCAGTGCTAGAGATCCCAAAGGGACAAAAAGCTCCTACGAGCAGTACTTC

j_call: TRBJ2-1
d_call: TRBD2
clone_size: -
v_call: TRBV9
cdr3_aa: CASSVASHSGGNEQFF
cdr3_nt: TGTGCCAGCAGCGTAGCGAGCCACTCGGGGGGCAATGAGCAGTTCTTC

j_call: TRBJ2-5
d_call: TRBD1
clone_size: -
v_call: TRBV7-2
cdr3_aa: CASSSDRLETQYF
cdr3_nt: TGTGCCAGCAGCTCGGACAGGTTGGAGACCCAGTACTTC

j_call: TRBJ2-6
d_call: -
clone_size: few
v_call: TRBV27
cdr3_aa: CASSLRWRTSGANVLTF
cdr3_nt: TGTGCCAGCAGTTTAAGGTGGAGGACCTCTGGGGCCAACGTCCTGACTTTC

j_call: TRBJ2-3
d_call: TRBD2
clone_size: -
v_call: TRBV6-2/TRBV6-3
cdr3_aa: CASATSAGGRLGDTQYF
cdr3_nt: TGTGCCAGCGCTACCTCGGCGGGGGGCCGCCTCGGAGATACGCAGTATTTT

j_call: TRBJ2-3
d_call: TRBD2
clone_size: -
v_call: TRBV29-1
cdr3_aa: CSGFLSGTKDTQYF
cdr3_nt: TGCAGCGGGTTTCTAAGCGGGACTAAAGATACGCAGTATTTT

j_call: TRBJ1-1
d_call: -
clone_size: few
v_call: TRBV7-2
cdr3_aa: CASSLAGGRMNTEAFF
cdr3_nt: TGTGCCAGCAGCTTAGCGGGGGGGAGGATGAACACTGAAGCTTTCTTT

j_call: TRBJ2-7
d_call: -
clone_size: -
v_call: TRBV5-4
cdr3_aa: CASSLGPDSYEQYF
cdr3_nt: TGTGCCAGCAGCTTAGGTCCGGATAGCTACGAGCAGTACTTC

j_call: TRBJ1-2
d_call: TRBD1
clone_size: -
v_call: TRBV5-4
cdr3_aa: CASSTGQGQDGYTF
cdr3_nt: TGTGCCAGCAGCACAGGACAGGGGCAGGATGGCTACACCTTC

j_call: TRBJ2-1
d_call: TRBD1
clone_size: once
v_call: TRBV6-2/TRBV6-3
cdr3_aa: CAILQGPYNEQFF
cdr3_nt: TGTGCCATCTTACAGGGGCCCTACAATGAGCAGTTCTTC

j_call: TRBJ2-3
d_call: TRBD2
clone_size: -
v_call: TRBV5-1
cdr3_aa: CASSLLAGDTDTQYF
cdr3_nt: TGCGCCAGCAGCTTACTAGCGGGGGACACAGATACGCAGTATTTT

j_call: TRBJ1-6
d_call: -
clone_size: few
v_call: TRBV4-3
cdr3_aa: CASSQDSQSVGSPLHF
cdr3_nt: TGCGCCAGCAGCCAAGATTCCCAGAGCGTGGGTTCACCCCTCCACTTT

j_call: TRBJ2-1
d_call: -
clone_size: few
v_call: TRBV9
cdr3_aa: CASSVEMLNNEQFF
cdr3_nt: TGTGCCAGCAGCGTAGAAATGTTGAACAATGAGCAGTTCTTC

j_call: TRBJ2-7
d_call: -
clone_size: few
v_call: TRBV6-4
cdr3_aa: CASTPSGPLYEQYF
cdr3_nt: TGTGCCAGCACTCCATCCGGACCACTCTACGAGCAGTACTTC

j_call: TRBJ2-7
d_call: TRBD1
clone_size: few
v_call: TRBV10-1
cdr3_aa: CASSGGTGLAYEQYF
cdr3_nt: TGCGCCAGCAGTGGGGGGACAGGGCTCGCCTACGAGCAGTACTTC

j_call: TRBJ2-5
d_call: TRBD2
clone_size: few
v_call: TRBV6-1
cdr3_aa: CASSLGLAGLAGQETQYF
cdr3_nt: TGTGCCAGCAGTCTCGGACTAGCGGGTCTAGCGGGGCAAGAGACCCAGTACTTC

j_call: TRBJ2-1
d_call: TRBD2
clone_size: -
v_call: TRBV30
cdr3_aa: CAWSAVRREPIDEQFF
cdr3_nt: TGTGCCTGGAGTGCGGTAAGGCGGGAGCCGATAGATGAGCAGTTCTTC